Here is one T cell receptor beta chain with its context. Its antigen is still unknown. Donors counted as nominally healthy when sampled, yet unrecorded immune exposures were likely. This record belongs to a study of cytomegalovirus exposure and HLA in healthy donors. Vbeta (60) and Jbeta (13) primers were used in the PCR. TCRdb's table, derived via immunoSEQ multiplex PCR, lists solely in-frame clones and lacks some. In the table there are some 150,000 clones, about three fifths of which are singletons. This CDR3 contains 11 residues. Trimming removed 7 bases at V and 1 base at J, with 4 bases between. Germline-derived CDR1 and CDR2 are LGHNA and YNFKEQ. Findings and limits, study-wide: Reportedly, HLA-A and HLA-B alleles of most subjects were accurately predicted from TCR beta.

The sequencing input was PBMCs. This TCR derives from a young woman in good health and CMV-seropositive. The chain is built from TRBV4-2 and TRBJ2-5; no definite D call. The CDR3 bases are TGTGCCAGCACGGGCCAAGAGACCCAGTACTTC. This codes for CASTGQETQYF.